This entry lists 25 T cell receptor beta chains sequenced from one sample in a study of untreated major depressive disorder. Produced via immunoSEQ multiplex PCR; TCRdb's table is partial and in-frame only. The sample consists of about 20,000 clones, around 87% of them appearing once. The sample taken for sequencing was CD4+ T cells from PBMCs. Receptors were obtained from a young woman in good health.

J is TRBJ2-1 and V is TRBV19; 8 bases map to TRBD1. V lost 5 bases to trimming and J lost 10 bases; unmatched junction nucleotides: 7. This CDR3 contains 13 residues. CDR1 is LNHDA, CDR2 SQIVND, per germline (reference sequence). The CDR3 DNA follows: TGTGCCAGTAGTGACAGGGGCCCTCGGGAGCAGTTCTTC. Translated, it gives CASSDRGPREQFF.

The chain employs TRBV28 and TRBJ2-7; TRBD2 might be the D (7 bases). Deletions cut 7 bases from V and 5 bases from J, with 15 bases between. Looked up from germline, CDR1 is MDHEN and CDR2 is SYDVKM. The CDR3 totals 13 residues. In DNA, the CDR3 is TGTGCCAGCAAGGTGGGGGGGCTCGACGAGCAGTACTTC. This codes for CASKVGGLDEQYF.

CDR3 in amino acids: CASSLDQGRGYTF. CDR3 coding DNA: TGCGCCAGCAGCTTGGATCAGGGACGAGGCTACACCTTC. The chain recombines TRBV5-1 with TRBJ1-2, with D maybe TRBD1 (5 bases). The germline V gene encodes CDR1 SGHRS and CDR2 YFSETQ. The V end was cut by 0 bases, the J end by 8 bases, with 11 bases between. The CDR3 totals 13 residues.

V gene TRBV2 combines with J gene TRBJ2-3; no firm D call. The V end lost 6 bases, the J end lost 0 bases, and 10 bases lay between the germline ends. Germline CDR1 is SNHLY and CDR2 is FYNNEI. CDR3 size: 14 residues. The CDR3 sequence: CASRLARSTDTQYF. The CDR3 coding sequence is TGTGCCAGCAGGTTGGCCCGCAGCACAGATACGCAGTATTTT.

The chain links TRBV7-2 to TRBJ2-5; 9 bases match TRBD1. The germline CDR1 and CDR2 sequences are SGHTA and FQGNSA. The CDR3 consists of 15 residues. The V gene end was trimmed by 3 bases and the J gene end by 2 bases; junction bases not matched to a gene: 4. The CDR3 reads CASSFRGTGQETQYF. The CDR3 DNA follows: TGTGCCAGCAGCTTTAGGGGGACAGGGCAAGAGACCCAGTACTTC.

J is TRBJ2-1 and V is TRBV2; 11 positions agree with TRBD1. The CDR3 has 14 amino acids. Germline trimming cut 4 bases from V and 9 bases from J; bases unmatched to any gene: 5. Germline V gene data show CDR1 as SNHLY and CDR2 as FYNNEI. CDR3 sequence reads: CASSGGQGVGEQFF. CDR3 coding DNA: TGTGCCAGCAGTGGGGGACAGGGGGTGGGTGAGCAGTTCTTC.

The V gene is TRBV4-3, the J gene TRBJ1-6; D is unclear. The CDR3 sequence is 14 residues long. Germline CDR1 and CDR2: LGHNA and YSLEER. Trimming removed 0 bases at V and 10 bases at J, with 10 bases between. The CDR3 reads CASSQEREYSPLHF. CDR3 DNA sequence: TGCGCCAGCAGCCAAGAAAGGGAGTACTCACCCCTCCACTTT.

The gene calls are TRBV15 and TRBJ2-6, with D tentatively TRBD2 (5 bases). The CDR3 spans 13 residues. The germline V gene has CDR1 LNHNV and CDR2 YYDKDF (reference sequence). Trimming stripped 9 bases from V and 1 base from J, with 7 bases between. This CDR3 is CATRVSGANVLTF. Here the CDR3 DNA reads TGTGCCACGCGGGTGTCTGGGGCCAACGTCCTGACTTTC.

The genes are TRBV19 and TRBJ1-5, with D hard to call. V was trimmed by 6 bases and J by 7 bases, leaving 13 bases between them. The CDR3 covers 13 residues. Germline-derived CDR1 and CDR2 are LNHDA and SQIVND (reference sequence). In nucleotides, the CDR3 is TGTGCCAGTAGCCCGGAGGGAGGACAGCCCCAGCATTTT. Encoded protein: CASSPEGGQPQHF.

The J gene is TRBJ1-4, the V gene TRBV6-5; D remains unclear. The CDR3 totals 15 residues. Germline V gene data show CDR1 as MNHEY and CDR2 as SVGAGI. The V end was cut by 2 bases, the J end by 3 bases, with 10 bases between. CDR3 DNA sequence: TGTGCCAGCAGTTACCTGAGCCGGGCTAATGAAAAACTGTTTTTT. It yields the protein CASSYLSRANEKLFF.

The rearrangement links TRBV7-9 to TRBJ2-7, with TRBD2 matching over 12 bases. Germline V lookup: CDR1 SEHNR, CDR2 FQNEAQ (reference sequence). With V trimmed by 3 bases and J by 2 bases, 5 bases remained unmatched. The CDR3 length is 16 residues. CDR3 nucleotides: TGTGCCAGCAGCTTGCCTAGCGGGGGGGCAACCTACGAGCAGTACTTC. Its translation is CASSLPSGGATYEQYF.

The CDR3: CAWTAGNTIYF. For the CDR3, the DNA is TGTGCCTGGACAGCTGGAAACACCATATATTTT. The chain employs TRBV19 and TRBJ1-3; D might be TRBD1 (6 bases). CDR3 size: 11 residues. Germline values: CDR1 LNHDA, CDR2 SQIVND (reference sequence). V was cut by 11 bases and J by 2 bases, with 7 bases left in between.

This clone was seen only once. The V and J genes are TRBV19 and TRBJ1-2; maybe TRBD1 (6 bases). This CDR3 has 17 residues. The germline V gene encodes CDR1 LNHDA and CDR2 SQIVND (reference sequence). The V end lost 1 base, the J end lost 7 bases, and 22 bases lay between the germline ends. CDR3 coding DNA: TGTGCCAGTAGTATAGGCCCCCCACGGGGGCCCCCCTCTGGCTACACCTTC. Translated, it gives CASSIGPPRGPPSGYTF.

The rearrangement uses TRBV14 and TRBJ1-2, with 8 bases fitting TRBD1. The germline CDR1 and CDR2 sequences are SGHDN and FVKESK. Trimming removed 2 bases from V and 8 bases from J; junction bases left unmatched: 13. This CDR3 contains 16 residues. CDR3 residues: CASSQSFGQGLGGYTF. As DNA, the CDR3 is TGTGCCAGCAGCCAATCCTTCGGACAGGGACTAGGAGGCTACACCTTC.

The gene calls are TRBV27 and TRBJ2-7; 10 bases are a match to TRBD1. This CDR3 is 15 amino acids long. J lost 4 bases, V lost 5 bases, and 8 bases had no gene match. Germline CDR1 reads MNHEY; CDR2 reads SMNVEV (reference sequence). For the CDR3, the DNA is TGTGCCAGCAGTGCCACCGGGACAGGGGAATACGAGCAGTACTTC. Its protein is CASSATGTGEYEQYF.

The chain has TRBV18 and TRBJ1-6, with D perhaps matching TRBD1 (5 bases). V was trimmed by 3 bases and J by 8 bases, leaving 17 bases between them. The CDR3 runs to 16 residues. Germline V gene lookup returns CDR1 KGHSH and CDR2 LQKENI. As DNA, the CDR3 is TGTGCCAGCTCACCGTACGCGGGGCAGGGAGATTCACCCCTCCACTTT. Its translation is CASSPYAGQGDSPLHF.

The chain has TRBV4-3 and TRBJ2-1, with 7 bases lining up with TRBD1. CDR3 size: 15 residues. Germline V gene data show CDR1 as LGHNA and CDR2 as YSLEER. V lost 1 base to trimming and J lost 4 bases; unmatched junction nucleotides: 4. DNA for the CDR3: TGCGCCAGCAGCCAAGTTACAGGGGATTACAATGAGCAGTTCTTC. Its protein is CASSQVTGDYNEQFF.

The chain links TRBV4-3 to TRBJ2-3; TRBD2 aligns across 10 bases. With 0 bases clipped from V and 5 bases from J, the junction kept 8 bases outside the gene matches. Germline V gene lookup returns CDR1 LGHNA and CDR2 YSLEER. CDR3 length: 17 amino acids. The CDR3 protein is CASSQDEAGGPEDTQYF. The CDR3 DNA sequence: TGCGCCAGCAGCCAAGATGAAGCGGGGGGGCCGGAAGATACGCAGTATTTT.

The rearrangement uses TRBV7-9 and TRBJ1-5; D perhaps matches TRBD1 (6 bases). The CDR3 is made up of 15 amino acids. Germline V gene data show CDR1 as SEHNR and CDR2 as FQNEAQ (reference sequence). Between the trimmed V and J ends, which lost 5 bases and 4 bases, there was a span of 15 bases. The CDR3 sequence: CASSPVDRLNQPQHF. The CDR3 nucleotides read TGTGCCAGCAGCCCCGTCGACAGGCTGAATCAGCCCCAGCATTTT.

The J gene is TRBJ1-4, the V gene TRBV27; D remains ambiguous. CDR3 length equals 15 residues. Deletions cut 0 bases from V and 8 bases from J, with 13 bases between. Germline CDR1 reads MNHEY; CDR2 reads SMNVEV (reference sequence). The CDR3 loop is CASSLSNILGEKLFF. CDR3 coding DNA: TGTGCCAGCAGTTTATCGAACATCCTCGGGGAAAAACTGTTTTTT.

This clone was counted a single time. The chain carries TRBV2 and TRBJ2-5; 15 nucleotides align to TRBD2. CDR1 is SNHLY, CDR2 FYNNEI, per germline. V dropped 6 bases and J dropped 5; count of bases not matched to a gene: 4. The CDR3 consists of 15 residues. The CDR3 here is CASRGLAGGRETQYF. CDR3 nucleotide sequence: TGTGCCAGCAGAGGACTAGCGGGGGGGCGGGAGACCCAGTACTTC.

This clone appeared once. V and J are TRBV2 and TRBJ1-5; 9 nucleotides align to TRBD1. CDR3 length: 14 amino acids. Germline CDR1 reads SNHLY; CDR2 reads FYNNEI. V lost 4 bases, J lost 6 bases, and 4 bases stayed unmatched. The CDR3 loop reads CASSGQGETQPQHF. CDR3 DNA: TGTGCCAGCAGTGGACAGGGGGAAACTCAGCCCCAGCATTTT.

The table lists this clone with a few counts. The rearrangement joins TRBV5-4 to TRBJ1-2, with TRBD1 matching over 7 bases. The CDR3 is made up of 14 amino acids. After removal of 3 bases from V and 2 bases from J, the junction contained 4 bases not matched to a gene. The germline CDR1 and CDR2 sequences are SGHNT and YYREEE (reference sequence). In DNA, the CDR3 is TGTGCCAGCAGCTGGGGGACAGAAAACTATGGCTACACCTTC. Protein product: CASSWGTENYGYTF.

This chain connects TRBV7-2 to TRBJ2-7; D is ambiguous. V lost 1 base, J lost 1 base, and 8 bases lay in between. Germline-derived CDR1 and CDR2 are SGHTA and FQGNSA. This CDR3 is built from 14 residues. Here the CDR3 DNA reads TGTGCCAGCAGCTTAGGTTACAGTTCCTACGAGCAGTACTTC. It specifies CASSLGYSSYEQYF.

Remarks on this clone: A junction end diverges from the germline sequence, so it may reflect a read error. This chain links TRBV11-2 with TRBJ2-7; TRBD2 aligns across 7 bases. Per the germline V gene, CDR1 is SGHAT and CDR2 is FQNNGV. The CDR3 contains 11 residues. The CDR3: CASSSGGVEGF. CDR3 coding DNA: TGTGCCAGCAGCTCTGGGGGGGTCGAGGGCTTC.